This TCR beta chain came from a study of response to subunit inactivated influenza vaccine. Study findings and constraints: The authors suggested that few new T cells are recruited per seasonal influenza vaccination.

This clonotype was found a few times. What it recognizes is unknown. TCRdb re-called the RT-PCR reads through MiXCR, storing one row per CDR3 protein. This table holds roughly 520,000 distinct CDR3 sequences, 25% found once. This material consisted of CD4+ T cells sorted from PBMCs, taken 4 to 6 days after vaccination. The receptor was derived from a man aged 45-65 years who received an inactivated influenza vaccine.

This chain's CDR3 is CASSLLGVRSYEQYF. CDR3 DNA: TGTGCCAGCAGTTTATTGGGGGTCCGGTCCTACGAGCAGTACTTC. The chain has TRBV28 and TRBJ2-7; D possibly uses TRBD1 or TRBD2 (5 bases each). The CDR3 has 15 residues. Trimming took off 1 base at V and 1 base at J, with 11 bases between the two ends. Per germline, CDR1 MDHEN and CDR2 SYDVKM.